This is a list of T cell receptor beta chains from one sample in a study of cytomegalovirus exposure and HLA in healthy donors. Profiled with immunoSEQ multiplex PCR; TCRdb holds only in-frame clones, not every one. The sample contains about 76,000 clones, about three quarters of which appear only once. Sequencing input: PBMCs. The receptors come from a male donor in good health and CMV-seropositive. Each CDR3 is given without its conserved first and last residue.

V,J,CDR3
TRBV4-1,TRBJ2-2,ASSPGGGPNTGELF
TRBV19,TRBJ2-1,ASSIGLTGNEQF
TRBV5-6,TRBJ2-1,ASSLRESSYNEQF
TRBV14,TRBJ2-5,ASSQGAFKTQY
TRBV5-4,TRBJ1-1,ASSGPANTEAF
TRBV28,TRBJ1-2,ASSSWYSAYT
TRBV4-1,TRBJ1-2,ASSQNRDRVVWGGYT
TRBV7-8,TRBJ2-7,ASSLATSGRNSYEQY
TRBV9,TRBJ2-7,ASSVLGGSPEQY
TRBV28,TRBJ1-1,ASSSHGTGRTTEAF
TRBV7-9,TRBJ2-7,ASSLVTGRPDEQY
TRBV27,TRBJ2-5,ASSFAQQETQY
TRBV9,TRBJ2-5,ASSVDAGQGVRETQY
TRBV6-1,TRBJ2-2,ASSEEASGRRGGELF
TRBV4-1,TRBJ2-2,ASSQGGPAGNTGELF
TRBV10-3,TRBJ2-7,ATSGLAGYEQY
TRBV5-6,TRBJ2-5,ASSLSGQGTWETQY
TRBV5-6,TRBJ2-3,ASSFRGGTDTQY
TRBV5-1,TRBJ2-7,ASRDGNLYEQY
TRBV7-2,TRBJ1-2,ASSPPGTYYT
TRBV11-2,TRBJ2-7,ASSSQTWDEQY
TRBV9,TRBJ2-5,ASSVEGVPKTQY
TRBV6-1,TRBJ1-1,ASIDTSNTEAF
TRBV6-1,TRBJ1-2,ASSEGARYYGYT
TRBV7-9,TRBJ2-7,ASSLVGLEVEQY
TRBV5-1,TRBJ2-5,ASSLGDRAWEETQY
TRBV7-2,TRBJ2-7,ASSLGGSGRGEQY
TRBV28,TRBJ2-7,ASRRQGSGEQY
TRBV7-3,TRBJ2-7,ASSLFGATSGSYEQY
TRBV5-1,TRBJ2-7,ASRSDGGTAYYEQY
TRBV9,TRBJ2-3,ASSVSDIGLSSADTQY
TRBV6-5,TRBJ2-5,ASKFQVGETQY
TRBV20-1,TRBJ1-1,SAISRDEAF
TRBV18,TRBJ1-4,ASSPGATNEKLF
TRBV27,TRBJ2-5,ASSLSSGTRGGETQY
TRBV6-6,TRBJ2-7,ASRDFLGGIYEQY
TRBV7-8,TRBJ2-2,ASSPGQGAGELF
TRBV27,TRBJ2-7,ASSLPGSYEQY
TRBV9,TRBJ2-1,ASSVEGINNEQF
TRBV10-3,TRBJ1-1,AISESRQGGAEAF
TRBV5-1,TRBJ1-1,ASKIDTTGAF
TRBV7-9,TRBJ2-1,ASSQLGGAGGGREQF
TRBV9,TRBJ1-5,ASSVDGNSNQPQH
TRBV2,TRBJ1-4,ASHWARRTTNEKLF
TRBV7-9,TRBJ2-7,ASSSWWGDYEQY
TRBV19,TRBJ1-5,ASSIPTGTPNSNQPQH
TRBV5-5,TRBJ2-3,ASSPDSLDTQY
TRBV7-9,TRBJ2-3,ASSLRPQATDTQY
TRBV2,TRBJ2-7,ASSETAALMGQGDEQY
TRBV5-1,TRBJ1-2,TSSLDRRYGYT
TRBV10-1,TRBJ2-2,ASSPLTFLATFTGELF
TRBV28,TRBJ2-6,ASRKQLSGANVLT
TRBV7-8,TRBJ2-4,ASSLDEGVGEYNIQY
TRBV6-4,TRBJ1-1,ASSDSDSVPTEAF
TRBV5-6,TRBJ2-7,ASSFLQGTDEQY